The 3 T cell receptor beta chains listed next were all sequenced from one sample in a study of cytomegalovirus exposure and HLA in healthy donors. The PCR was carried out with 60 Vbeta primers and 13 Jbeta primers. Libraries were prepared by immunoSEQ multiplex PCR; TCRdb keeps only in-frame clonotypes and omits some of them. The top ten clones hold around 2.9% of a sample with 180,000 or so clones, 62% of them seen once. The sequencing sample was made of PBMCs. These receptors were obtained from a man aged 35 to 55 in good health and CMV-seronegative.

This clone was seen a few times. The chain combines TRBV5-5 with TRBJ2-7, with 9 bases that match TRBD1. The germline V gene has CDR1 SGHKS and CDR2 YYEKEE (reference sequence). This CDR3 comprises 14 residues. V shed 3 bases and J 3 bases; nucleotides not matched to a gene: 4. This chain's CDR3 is CASSYRDRDYEQYF. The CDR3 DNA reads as TGTGCCAGCAGCTATCGGGACAGGGACTACGAGCAGTACTTC.

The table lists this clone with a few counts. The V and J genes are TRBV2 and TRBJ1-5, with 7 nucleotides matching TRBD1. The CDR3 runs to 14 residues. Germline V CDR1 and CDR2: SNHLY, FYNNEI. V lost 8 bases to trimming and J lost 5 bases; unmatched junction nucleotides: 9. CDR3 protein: CASDKDRHDQPQHF. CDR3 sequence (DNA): TGTGCCAGCGACAAGGACAGGCACGATCAGCCCCAGCATTTT.

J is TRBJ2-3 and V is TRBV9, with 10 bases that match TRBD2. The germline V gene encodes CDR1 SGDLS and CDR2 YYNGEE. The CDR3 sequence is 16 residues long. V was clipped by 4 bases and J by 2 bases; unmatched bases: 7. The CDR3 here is CASSPQTSGYTDTQYF. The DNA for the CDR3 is TGTGCCAGCAGCCCTCAGACTAGCGGGTACACAGATACGCAGTATTTT.